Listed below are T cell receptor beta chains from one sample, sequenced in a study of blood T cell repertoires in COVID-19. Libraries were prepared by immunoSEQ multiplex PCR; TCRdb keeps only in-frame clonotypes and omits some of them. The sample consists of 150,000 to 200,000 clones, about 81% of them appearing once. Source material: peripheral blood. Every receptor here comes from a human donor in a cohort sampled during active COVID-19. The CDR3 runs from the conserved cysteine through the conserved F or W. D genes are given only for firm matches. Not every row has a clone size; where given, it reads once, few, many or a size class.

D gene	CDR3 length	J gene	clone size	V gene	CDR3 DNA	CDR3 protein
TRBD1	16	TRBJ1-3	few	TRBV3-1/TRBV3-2	TGTGCCAGCAGTCGTATGACAGGGCGCTCTGGAAACACCATATATTTT	CASSRMTGRSGNTIYF
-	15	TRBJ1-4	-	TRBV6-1	TGTGCCAGCAGTGAAGGCGAGGGCAGGAAGGAAAAACTGTTTTTT	CASSEGEGRKEKLFF
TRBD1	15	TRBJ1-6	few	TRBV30	TGTGCCTGGACGACAGGGAACTCCTATAATTCACCCCTCCACTTT	CAWTTGNSYNSPLHF
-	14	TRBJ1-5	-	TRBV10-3	TGTGCCATCAGTAAAGAGACTTCTATTCAGCCCCAGCATTTT	CAISKETSIQPQHF
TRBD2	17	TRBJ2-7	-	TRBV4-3	TGCGCCAGCAGCCAAGATAGGACTAGCGGGAGTTTCTACGAGCAGTACTTC	CASSQDRTSGSFYEQYF
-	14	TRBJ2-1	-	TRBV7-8	TGTGCCAGCAGCTTATCTGAGGTTGAGGGTGAGCAGTTCTTC	CASSLSEVEGEQFF
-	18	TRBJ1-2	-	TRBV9	TGTGCCAGCAGCGCCCAAGGAGGCAGGACGGCTTCTAACTATGGCTACACCTTC	CASSAQGGRTASNYGYTF
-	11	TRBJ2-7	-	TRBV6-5	TGTGCCAGCGCCAGGGGCAACGAGCAGTACTTC	CASARGNEQYF
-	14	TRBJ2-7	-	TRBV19	TGTGCCAGTAGTATGACAGGTGAAGCCTACGAGCAGTACTTC	CASSMTGEAYEQYF
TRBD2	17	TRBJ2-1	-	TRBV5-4	TGTGCCAGCAGCCCCGGACTAGCGGAGAATCGGTACAATGAGCAGTTCTTC	CASSPGLAENRYNEQFF
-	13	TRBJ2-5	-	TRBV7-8	TGTGCCAGCAGCCCCGGGGGCCAAGAGACCCAGTACTTC	CASSPGGQETQYF
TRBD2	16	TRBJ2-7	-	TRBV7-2	TGTGCCAGCAGCTTAGATAGGACTAGCGGGAGCTACGAGCAGTACTTC	CASSLDRTSGSYEQYF
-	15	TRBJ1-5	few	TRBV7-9	TGTGCCAGCAGCTTAGCCGGGGGGTACAATCAGCCCCAGCATTTT	CASSLAGGYNQPQHF